Below, one T cell receptor (beta chain) is given with its context. Its antigen is currently unknown. This specimen comes from a study of T-cell memory formation after mild COVID-19. Overall study findings and caveats: Contracting clones from day 15 to 85 had balanced CD4/CD8; later expanders favoured CD4+.

The CDR3 has 16 amino acids. Between the trimmed V and J ends, which lost 7 bases and 1 base, there was a span of 16 bases. Per germline, CDR1 SGHTA and CDR2 FQGTGA. MiXCR, applied by TCRdb to the 5' RACE reads, yields one record per CDR3 protein. There are 250,000 or so distinct CDR3 sequences in the sample; roughly 10% occur only once, and 22% lies in the top ten. V is TRBV7-3 and J is TRBJ2-2; possibly TRBD2 for D (7 bases). This clonotype was obtained from a man in his late teens or twenties who had mild COVID-19 (a few samples of this study predate the infection). Cell type and time point are not known. The sample taken for sequencing was PBMCs or a T cell subset sorted from them (not recorded which). The CDR3 DNA reads as TGTGCCAGCACCCTAGGGAGGGGACAGAACACCGGGGAGCTGTTTTTT. Residues: CASTLGRGQNTGELFF.